This is a list of T cell receptor beta chains from one sample in a study of blood T cell repertoires in COVID-19. This table comes from immunoSEQ multiplex PCR, and its TCRdb copy is limited to in-frame clones, with some not included. Among about 200,000 clones, 85% to 90% were seen once, and the ten largest hold 1.5% to 2%. Material for sequencing was peripheral blood. Source of these receptors: a man between 18 and 35 years old with active or convalescent COVID-19. Both conserved end residues are part of each CDR3. D genes are given only for firm matches. A row's size may be missing; if present it is once, few, many or a size class.

TRBV4-1	once	TRBJ2-7	-	TGCGCCAGCAGCCAAGGGCCGGGGTGGTACGAGCAGTACTTC	CASSQGPGWYEQYF
TRBV19	-	TRBJ2-7	-	TGTGCCAGTAGTAATACAGGTACCTGGGAGCAGTACTTC	CASSNTGTWEQYF
TRBV30	-	TRBJ1-4	-	TGTGCCTGGAGCCTTCCCAGGGCCGAAAAACTGTTTTTT	CAWSLPRAEKLFF
TRBV6-5	-	TRBJ2-7	TRBD1	TGTGCCAGCAGTTTATACAGGGGGTACGAGCAGTACTTC	CASSLYRGYEQYF
TRBV7-9	-	TRBJ2-7	-	TGTGCCAGCAGCCGAGGACTGGACTCCTACGAGCAGTACTTC	CASSRGLDSYEQYF
TRBV7-3	few	TRBJ1-1	-	TGTGCCAGCAGCTTAGACGGGGGGCCGGACACTGAAGCTTTCTTT	CASSLDGGPDTEAFF
TRBV6-5	-	TRBJ2-2	-	TGTGCCAGCGAAGGGGGGGCCCACACCGGGGAGCTGTTTTTT	CASEGGAHTGELFF
TRBV27	few	TRBJ2-7	-	TGTGCCAGCAGTTTCTCGGGTGCTGTTAACGAGCAGTACTTC	CASSFSGAVNEQYF
TRBV19	-	TRBJ1-3	-	TGTGCCAGTAGTATGTTTTCCGGCTCTGGAAACACCATATATTTT	CASSMFSGSGNTIYF
TRBV11-2	-	TRBJ1-2	TRBD1	TGTGCCAGCAGCTACCAACAGGGGGCGGATGGCTACACCTTC	CASSYQQGADGYTF
TRBV30	-	TRBJ2-5	-	TGTGCCTGGAGTGTGGGCGGGGCGTCGTACCAAGAGACCCAGTACTTC	CAWSVGGASYQETQYF
TRBV18	-	TRBJ2-1	TRBD2	TGTGCCAGCTCATCGCCGGGGACTAGCGGGAGTTTGCATGAGCAGTTCTTC	CASSSPGTSGSLHEQFF
TRBV4-2	once	TRBJ2-1	TRBD2	TGTGCCAGCAGCCAAGGACTAGCGGGGGGGCCTCTCCACAATGAGCAGTTCTTC	CASSQGLAGGPLHNEQFF
TRBV30	-	TRBJ1-2	-	TGTGCCTGGAGCGATACAGGGTCCCAAGATGGCTACACCTTC	CAWSDTGSQDGYTF
TRBV7-3	-	TRBJ2-1	-	TGTGCCAGCAGCCCAGCGGTAGCATCTAGTGAGCAGTTCTTC	CASSPAVASSEQFF
TRBV11-2	-	TRBJ1-3	-	TGTGCCAGCAGCGCGAGGTGGGGAGGGCTTGGAGGAAACACCATATATTTT	CASSARWGGLGGNTIYF
TRBV4-1	-	TRBJ1-4	-	TGCGCCAGCAGGTACAACTTGGACGGGGAAATGAAAAAACTGTTTTTT	CASRYNLDGEMKKLFF
TRBV7-9	-	TRBJ2-5	TRBD2	TGTGCCAGCAGCTTTAGCGGGAGTGCGGAGACCCAGTACTTC	CASSFSGSAETQYF
TRBV9	-	TRBJ1-4	TRBD1	TGTGCCAGCAGCGCCGGGACAGCTAATGAAAAACTGTTTTTT	CASSAGTANEKLFF
TRBV7-2	-	TRBJ2-1	TRBD2	TGTGCCAGCAGCTTTAGACTAGCGGGAGGTGAGCAGTTCTTC	CASSFRLAGGEQFF
TRBV19	once	TRBJ2-1	-	TGTGCCAGTCGTCCGCCCAATCGACAGCGTCGGGCTTACAATGAGCAGTTCTTC	CASRPPNRQRRAYNEQFF
TRBV6-5	-	TRBJ1-1	TRBD1	TGTGCCAGCAGTTACGATGGGACAGGGGTGGGTACTGAAGCTTTCTTT	CASSYDGTGVGTEAFF
TRBV27	-	TRBJ1-2	TRBD1	TGTGCCAGCAGGACAGGGGTAGGGGGCTACACCTTC	CASRTGVGGYTF
TRBV30	-	TRBJ2-2	TRBD2	TGTGCCTGGAGCGGGGGGGACCTACCTAACACCGGGGAGCTGTTTTTT	CAWSGGDLPNTGELFF
TRBV7-3	-	TRBJ2-2	-	TGTGCCAGCAGCTTATCTTATGGGCCGAACACCGGGGAGCTGTTTTTT	CASSLSYGPNTGELFF
TRBV20-1	-	TRBJ1-2	-	TGCAGTGCTAGTCTCAGGGGTACTGGCTACACCTTC	CSASLRGTGYTF
TRBV28	-	TRBJ2-1	TRBD2	TGTGCCAGCAGTGGCCCTAGCGGGAGGGTCAATGAGCAGTTCTTC	CASSGPSGRVNEQFF
TRBV27	-	TRBJ2-6	TRBD1	TGTGCCAGCAGTCAAAGGGGGCTTGGGGCCAACGTCCTGACTTTC	CASSQRGLGANVLTF
TRBV19	-	TRBJ2-7	-	TGTGCCAGTCGTGACCCGGGACACAACTACGAGCAGTACTTC	CASRDPGHNYEQYF
TRBV12-2	-	TRBJ2-5	-	TGTGCAAGTCGCTTAGGGTGCGAACCCGAATGTGAGACCCAGTACTTC	CASRLGCEPECETQYF
TRBV11-3	-	TRBJ2-3	-	TGTGCCAGCAGCTTGTCTGGACTCCTCACAGATACGCAGTATTTT	CASSLSGLLTDTQYF
TRBV4-2	-	TRBJ2-5	-	TGTGCCAGCAGCCAAGGCGGACGGACAGTTCAAGAGACCCAGTACTTC	CASSQGGRTVQETQYF
TRBV14	-	TRBJ1-1	-	TGTGCCAGCAGCCAAGCCCGGGTATCAGTTGCTTTCTTT	CASSQARVSVAFF
TRBV11-3	-	TRBJ2-7	TRBD2	TGTGCCAGCAGCGGAAATCTAGCGGGAGTGGGCGAGCAGTACTTC	CASSGNLAGVGEQYF
TRBV7-2	-	TRBJ1-5	TRBD1	TGTGCCAGCAGCTTTGGACAGGGAGTTGGTCAGCCCCAGCATTTT	CASSFGQGVGQPQHF
TRBV5-4	-	TRBJ1-1	TRBD1	TGTGTCAGCAACACGCGACAGGGGGCAAGGACTGAAGCTTTCTTT	CVSNTRQGARTEAFF
TRBV10-3	once	TRBJ1-4	-	TGTGCCATCAGTGAGTCACGGGGGACTAATGAAAAACTGTTTTTT	CAISESRGTNEKLFF
TRBV6-4	-	TRBJ2-3	TRBD2	TGTGCCAGCAGTGAAGTATATAGCGGGGGAGGCACAGATACGCAGTATTTT	CASSEVYSGGGTDTQYF
TRBV7-9	-	TRBJ2-7	TRBD1	TGTGCCAGCAGCAGGGGACAGGGAAGCCTCTACGAGCAGTACTTC	CASSRGQGSLYEQYF
TRBV4-2	-	TRBJ2-7	TRBD2	TGTGCCAGCAGCCAAGAAATAGCGGGGTCCTACGAGCAGTACTTC	CASSQEIAGSYEQYF
TRBV10-1	-	TRBJ1-1	-	TGCGCCAGTTGGGGTTACGGGATTTGTGGGTCGAACACTGAAGCTTTCTTT	CASWGYGICGSNTEAFF
TRBV11-2	-	TRBJ1-1	-	TGTGCCAGCAGCTTGCCAGGGGCGAACACTGAAGCTTTCTTT	CASSLPGANTEAFF
TRBV12-5	-	TRBJ2-2	-	TGTGCTAGTGGTCCACTTAGTACCGGGGAGCTGTTTTTT	CASGPLSTGELFF
TRBV27	-	TRBJ1-4	TRBD1	TGTGCCAGCAGTTCTTACAGGGGGGGACGAACTAATGAAAAACTGTTTTTT	CASSSYRGGRTNEKLFF
TRBV19	-	TRBJ1-6	TRBD1	TGTGCCAGTAGTGGACCGGGACAGGGAGTTCCGAATTCACCCCTCCACTTT	CASSGPGQGVPNSPLHF
TRBV27	-	TRBJ2-7	TRBD2	TGTGCCAGCAGTCCCAACGGACTAGCGGGGTCCGGGTACGAGCAGTACTTC	CASSPNGLAGSGYEQYF
TRBV7-8	-	TRBJ1-1	TRBD1	TGTGCCAGCAGCTCGGGACAGGGGCTTTTCATGAACACTGAAGCTTTCTTT	CASSSGQGLFMNTEAFF
TRBV30	-	TRBJ2-4	-	TGTGCCTTCGCTAAAGACAGGATTCAGTACTTC	CAFAKDRIQYF
TRBV30	once	TRBJ1-4	-	TGTGCCTGGAGTGTAACAGTGTTTCGTGAAAAACTGTTTTTT	CAWSVTVFREKLFF
TRBV19	-	TRBJ1-2	TRBD1	TGTGCCAGTAGTCCATCCAGACAGGGTCCGAGCTACACCTTC	CASSPSRQGPSYTF
TRBV11-2	few	TRBJ1-1	-	TGTGCCAGCAGCTTAGTGAGCTACACTGAAGCTTTCTTT	CASSLVSYTEAFF